The 3 T cell receptor beta chains below come from one sample, sequenced in a study of siplizumab effects on memory and regulatory T cells. Assay: immunoSEQ multiplex PCR; the TCRdb copy retains only in-frame clones and omits some. This sample has about 50,000 clones; less than 98% occur once, and the top ten carry 0.55% to 0.65%. Sequencing input: naive CD4+ T cells sorted from blood. These receptors all stem from a human donor in good health.

The gene calls are TRBV5-5 and TRBJ1-1, with D uncertain. Trimming took off 1 base at V and 7 bases at J, with 11 bases between the two ends. CDR1 SGHKS and CDR2 YYEKEE come from the germline V gene (reference sequence). This CDR3 is built from 13 residues. Here the CDR3 reads CASSLRYRGEAFF. The CDR3 DNA follows: TGTGCCAGCAGCTTGAGGTACAGAGGTGAAGCTTTCTTT.

This sequence joins TRBV9 and TRBJ2-5; tentatively, D is TRBD2 (5 bases). The CDR3 sequence is 13 residues long. Germline V gives CDR1 SGDLS, CDR2 YYNGEE. V was cut by 0 bases and J by 4 bases, with 7 bases left in between. CDR3 protein: CASSVAGSETQYF. CDR3 sequence (DNA): TGTGCCAGCAGCGTAGCGGGGTCAGAGACCCAGTACTTC.

This clone was seen a single time. This chain connects TRBV4-2 to TRBJ2-5; D is uncertain. Per the germline V gene, CDR1 is LGHNA and CDR2 is YNFKEQ. This CDR3 is built from 13 residues. V dropped 2 bases and J dropped 6 bases, with 10 bases sitting between them. CDR3 sequence: CASSQYTPKTQYF. Written as DNA, the CDR3 is TGTGCCAGCAGCCAATATACCCCCAAGACCCAGTACTTC.